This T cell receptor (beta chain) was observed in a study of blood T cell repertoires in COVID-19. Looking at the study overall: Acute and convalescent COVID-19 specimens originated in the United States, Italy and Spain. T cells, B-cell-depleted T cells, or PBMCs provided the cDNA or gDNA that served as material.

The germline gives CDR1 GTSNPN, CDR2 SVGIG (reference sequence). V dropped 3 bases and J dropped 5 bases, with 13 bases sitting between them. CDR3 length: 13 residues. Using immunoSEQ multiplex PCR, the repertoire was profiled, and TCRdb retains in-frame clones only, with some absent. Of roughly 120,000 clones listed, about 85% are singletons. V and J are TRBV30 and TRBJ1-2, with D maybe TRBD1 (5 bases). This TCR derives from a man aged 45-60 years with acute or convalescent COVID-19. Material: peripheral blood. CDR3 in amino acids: CAWRPQGRYGYTF. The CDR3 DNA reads TGTGCCTGGAGGCCCCAGGGAAGGTATGGCTACACCTTC.